A selection of T cell receptor beta chains follows, all from one sample in a study of early T cells in non-severe SARS-CoV-2 infection. TCRdb analysed the 5' RACE reads with MiXCR anew, one entry per CDR3 protein. The sample includes roughly 66,000 distinct CDR3 sequences, roughly 9% of them seen just once. Sequencing used whole blood. These receptors were collected from an adult who was a healthcare worker with PCR-confirmed SARS-CoV-2 infection or an uninfected control (not recorded which). Both conserved end residues are part of each CDR3. The order of the fields is J gene, clone size, D gene, V gene, CDR3 protein, CDR3 DNA. D genes are given only for firm matches. Where a row states a size, it is once, few, many or the class of an expanded clone; other rows omit it.

j_call: TRBJ2-3
clone_size: many
d_call: TRBD2
v_call: TRBV28
cdr3_aa: CASSFRASGIFTDTQYF
cdr3_nt: TGTGCCAGCAGTTTCCGGGCTAGCGGGATCTTCACAGATACGCAGTATTTT

j_call: TRBJ2-5
clone_size: .
d_call: TRBD1
v_call: TRBV4-1
cdr3_aa: CASSQDKGGSPTQYF
cdr3_nt: TGCGCCAGCAGCCAAGATAAAGGGGGCAGCCCTACCCAGTACTTC

j_call: TRBJ2-3
clone_size: many
d_call: TRBD1
v_call: TRBV11-2
cdr3_aa: CASSRDRGTDTQYF
cdr3_nt: TGTGCCAGCAGCCGGGACAGGGGCACAGATACGCAGTATTTT

j_call: TRBJ1-6
clone_size: many
d_call: TRBD1
v_call: TRBV20-1
cdr3_aa: CSARTGNSPLHF
cdr3_nt: TGCAGTGCCCGGACAGGGAATTCACCCCTCCACTTT

j_call: TRBJ2-7
clone_size: few
d_call: .
v_call: TRBV20-1
cdr3_aa: CSARDVDGDEQYF
cdr3_nt: TGCAGTGCTAGGGACGTGGACGGGGACGAGCAGTACTTC

j_call: TRBJ2-2
clone_size: .
d_call: .
v_call: TRBV20-1
cdr3_aa: CSARGLLNTGELFF
cdr3_nt: TGCAGTGCTAGGGGTCTTTTGAACACCGGGGAGCTGTTTTTT

j_call: TRBJ2-5
clone_size: many
d_call: TRBD1
v_call: TRBV29-1
cdr3_aa: CSVEETGVETQYF
cdr3_nt: TGCAGCGTTGAGGAGACAGGGGTAGAGACCCAGTACTTC

j_call: TRBJ1-2
clone_size: many
d_call: TRBD1
v_call: TRBV28
cdr3_aa: CASSFPRDRVRGYTF
cdr3_nt: TGTGCCAGCAGTTTTCCCCGGGACAGGGTTCGAGGCTACACCTTC

j_call: TRBJ2-1
clone_size: .
d_call: .
v_call: TRBV9
cdr3_aa: CASSVVGSHNNEQFF
cdr3_nt: TGTGCCAGCAGCGTAGTTGGCAGCCATAACAATGAGCAGTTCTTC

j_call: TRBJ1-1
clone_size: .
d_call: .
v_call: TRBV10-3
cdr3_aa: CATGERMNTEAFF
cdr3_nt: TGTGCCACGGGCGAGAGAATGAACACTGAAGCTTTCTTT

j_call: TRBJ2-7
clone_size: few
d_call: TRBD1
v_call: TRBV18
cdr3_aa: CASSPGMQGVGEQYF
cdr3_nt: TGTGCCAGCTCACCCGGCATGCAGGGGGTAGGGGAGCAGTACTTC

j_call: TRBJ2-1
clone_size: .
d_call: TRBD2
v_call: TRBV7-7
cdr3_aa: CASSLDSGRFDEQFF
cdr3_nt: TGTGCCAGCAGCTTAGACAGCGGGAGATTTGATGAGCAGTTCTTC

j_call: TRBJ2-1
clone_size: few
d_call: .
v_call: TRBV3-2
cdr3_aa: CASSQEGQEQFF
cdr3_nt: TGTGCCAGCAGCCAAGAGGGACAGGAGCAGTTCTTC

j_call: TRBJ1-5
clone_size: .
d_call: .
v_call: TRBV7-2
cdr3_aa: CASSPNGPQPQHF
cdr3_nt: TGTGCCAGCAGCCCAAACGGGCCCCAGCCCCAGCATTTT

j_call: TRBJ2-7
clone_size: few
d_call: TRBD2
v_call: TRBV9
cdr3_aa: CASSPYSGSSYEQYF
cdr3_nt: TGTGCCAGCAGCCCCTATAGCGGGTCCTCCTACGAGCAGTACTTC

j_call: TRBJ1-1
clone_size: many
d_call: .
v_call: TRBV11-2
cdr3_aa: CASSLVSGRYAEAFF
cdr3_nt: TGTGCCAGCAGCTTAGTGTCGGGCCGGTACGCTGAAGCTTTCTTT

j_call: TRBJ1-2
clone_size: .
d_call: .
v_call: TRBV12-3/TRBV12-4
cdr3_aa: CASSLTTGYGYTF
cdr3_nt: TGTGCCAGCAGTTTAACCACGGGCTATGGCTACACCTTC

j_call: TRBJ2-7
clone_size: .
d_call: .
v_call: TRBV7-9
cdr3_aa: CASSFTASYEQYF
cdr3_nt: TGTGCCAGCAGCTTCACAGCGTCCTACGAGCAGTACTTC

j_call: TRBJ1-1
clone_size: .
d_call: .
v_call: TRBV7-9
cdr3_aa: CASSLRREDQEAFF
cdr3_nt: TGTGCCAGCAGCTTGAGGAGGGAAGACCAAGAAGCTTTCTTT

j_call: TRBJ1-6
clone_size: few
d_call: .
v_call: TRBV12-3/TRBV12-4
cdr3_aa: CASRDSAVDSPLHF
cdr3_nt: TGTGCCAGCAGGGACTCCGCGGTAGATTCACCCCTCCACTTT

j_call: TRBJ2-2
clone_size: .
d_call: .
v_call: TRBV11-3
cdr3_aa: CASSLYRTGELFF
cdr3_nt: TGTGCCAGCAGCTTATACCGTACCGGGGAGCTGTTTTTT

j_call: TRBJ2-6
clone_size: few
d_call: TRBD2
v_call: TRBV30
cdr3_aa: CAWDRGAGANVLTF
cdr3_nt: TGTGCCTGGGATCGGGGGGCTGGGGCCAACGTCCTGACTTTC

j_call: TRBJ2-1
clone_size: many
d_call: TRBD2
v_call: TRBV20-1
cdr3_aa: CSARDGELAGVNEQFF
cdr3_nt: TGCAGTGCTAGAGATGGTGAACTAGCGGGAGTCAATGAGCAGTTCTTC

j_call: TRBJ2-5
clone_size: many
d_call: .
v_call: TRBV9
cdr3_aa: CASSSRVERETQYF
cdr3_nt: TGTGCCAGCAGCTCCCGGGTAGAGCGAGAGACCCAGTACTTC

j_call: TRBJ1-5
clone_size: .
d_call: .
v_call: TRBV12-3/TRBV12-4
cdr3_aa: CASSIFSNQPQHF
cdr3_nt: TGTGCCAGCAGTATCTTTAGCAATCAGCCCCAGCATTTT

j_call: TRBJ1-2
clone_size: few
d_call: .
v_call: TRBV5-1
cdr3_aa: CASSPPGAGYGYTF
cdr3_nt: TGCGCCAGCAGCCCGCCCGGCGCAGGTTATGGCTACACCTTC

j_call: TRBJ2-2
clone_size: few
d_call: .
v_call: TRBV3-1
cdr3_aa: CASSQYSDLGELFF
cdr3_nt: TGTGCCAGCAGCCAATACTCGGACCTCGGGGAGCTGTTTTTT

j_call: TRBJ1-1
clone_size: many
d_call: .
v_call: TRBV20-1
cdr3_aa: CSAPQTGDTEAFF
cdr3_nt: TGCAGTGCTCCACAAACAGGAGACACTGAAGCTTTCTTT

j_call: TRBJ1-1
clone_size: many
d_call: .
v_call: TRBV20-1
cdr3_aa: CSARESTEAFF
cdr3_nt: TGCAGTGCTAGAGAAAGCACTGAAGCTTTCTTT

j_call: TRBJ2-1
clone_size: many
d_call: TRBD1
v_call: TRBV20-1
cdr3_aa: CSASSGTGLHEQFF
cdr3_nt: TGCAGTGCTAGCTCCGGGACAGGGCTTCATGAGCAGTTCTTC